The clone carrying this T cell receptor (beta chain) was recorded a few times. cDNA synthesis used the whole RNA isolate, giving expressed TCRB sequences. Here immunoSEQ multiplex PCR was the method, and the copy in TCRdb shows in-frame clones only, minus some. Among around 300,000 clones listed, around 10% were seen once. This record comes from a study of beta chain features in type 1 diabetes. CDR3 size: 16 residues. Trimming at V came to 4 bases and at J to 6 bases, leaving 6 bases not matched to a gene. Germline CDR1 SGHRS, CDR2 YFSETQ. Each sorted fraction was over 95% pure. The chain recombines TRBV5-1 with TRBJ2-3, with 15 positions matching TRBD2. The sequence derives from a woman younger than 45 in good health. The sequenced sample consisted of naive CD4+ T cells from blood. Written as DNA, the CDR3 is TGCGCCAGCAGCGGGGGACTAGCGGGAGGCCCTGATACGCAGTATTTT. Amino acids: CASSGGLAGGPDTQYF.